The 10 T cell receptor beta chains reported below all come from one sample, sequenced in a study of blood T cell repertoires in COVID-19 (dated by TCRdb to the early 2020s). Receptor libraries were prepared by the immunoSEQ multiplex PCR assay. TCRdb stores this immuneACCESS table with in-frame sequences only. Part of the clones is absent; in the studies checked, under half of the shortfall reflects unresolved V genes, and no reason is known for the rest. The sample table records roughly 250,000 clones; 85% to 90% of these occur just once. The ten largest clones capture over 2% of the sample. What was sequenced was PBMCs or T cells enriched from blood (not recorded which). The receptors originated from a woman aged 18-29 years who had recovered from COVID-19.

The chain combines TRBV6-6 with TRBJ2-7; 7 bases align to TRBD1. CDR3 size: 14 residues. The V segment lost 4 bases and the J segment 5 bases; nucleotides outside the gene matches: 8. Germline V CDR1 and CDR2: MNHNY, SVGAGI (reference sequence). The CDR3 loop reads CASSFAQGGNEQYF. CDR3 coding DNA: TGTGCCAGCAGTTTTGCCCAAGGGGGCAACGAGCAGTACTTC.

The chain links TRBV5-1 to TRBJ1-2; the D is unclear. Germline-derived CDR1 and CDR2 are SGHRS and YFSETQ. The CDR3 loop spans 12 amino acids. V lost 0 bases to trimming and J lost 6 bases, with 6 bases between them. The CDR3 reads CASSLARDGYTF. The CDR3 nucleotides are TGCGCCAGCAGCTTGGCACGGGATGGCTACACCTTC.

CDR3 coding DNA: TGTGCCAGCTCACCACCCCTGTCCGGACTTGTTCGGGAGACCCAGTACTTC. Its translation: CASSPPLSGLVRETQYF. This chain connects TRBV18 to TRBJ2-5, with a weak D call TRBD2 (5 bases). The CDR3 covers 17 residues. Between the trimmed V and J ends, which lost 0 bases and 5 bases, there was a span of 19 bases. Germline loops: CDR1 KGHSH, CDR2 LQKENI.

The chain joins TRBV6-5 to TRBJ2-1, with D possibly matching TRBD1 (6 bases). Germline CDR1 reads MNHEY; CDR2 reads SVGAGI. CDR3 length: 11 residues. V was cut by 11 bases and J by 10 bases, with 15 bases left in between. CDR3 region: CAGQRVLEQFF. For the CDR3, the DNA is TGTGCCGGACAGAGGGTACTAGAGCAGTTCTTC.

In this sample, this clone turned up once. V usage is TRBV5-1 and J usage is TRBJ2-3; a possible D gene is TRBD2 (6 bases). The germline gives CDR1 SGHRS, CDR2 YFSETQ. Trimming stripped 5 bases from V and 3 bases from J, with 10 bases between. CDR3 length: 13 amino acids. The CDR3 nucleotides read TGCGCCAGCAGGGAGGGCGGGACAGATACGCAGTATTTT. This encodes CASREGGTDTQYF.

The chain carries TRBV9 and TRBJ1-5; 9 nucleotides agree with TRBD1. Trimming cost V 7 bases and J 3 bases; bases outside gene matches: 5. The CDR3 length is 14 residues. Germline V gene lookup returns CDR1 SGDLS and CDR2 YYNGEE. The CDR3 DNA is TGTGCCAGCGGACAGGGGCCAAACAATCAGCCCCAGCATTTT. It translates to CASGQGPNNQPQHF.

Notes on this clone: The sample contains more than one DNA sequence encoding this CDR3. The chain carries TRBV5-1 and TRBJ2-7; tentatively, D is TRBD2 (6 bases). This CDR3 has 14 residues. V was cut by 0 bases and J by 0 bases, with 7 bases left in between. Per germline, CDR1 SGHRS and CDR2 YFSETQ. CDR3 amino acids: CASSLGDSSYEQYF. The CDR3 DNA follows: TGCGCCAGCAGCTTGGGGGACTCCTCCTACGAGCAGTACTTC.

The V and J genes are TRBV5-1 and TRBJ2-5; the D gene is possibly TRBD1 (7 bases). The CDR3 covers 14 residues. V lost 4 bases to trimming and J lost 2 bases, with 12 bases between them. CDR1 SGHRS and CDR2 YFSETQ come from the germline V gene. CDR3 nucleotide sequence: TGCGCCAGCAGCACAGGGGACTTTCAAGAGACCCAGTACTTC. Translated: CASSTGDFQETQYF.

The rearrangement links TRBV2 to TRBJ1-2; TRBD1 matches at 7 bases. CDR1 SNHLY and CDR2 FYNNEI come from the germline V gene. V gave up 7 bases and J gave up 6 bases; unmatched junction bases: 17. The CDR3 totals 16 residues. The CDR3: CASNSIILTGTHGYTF. Written as DNA, the CDR3 is TGTGCCAGCAACTCCATCATCCTGACAGGGACCCATGGCTACACCTTC.

The chain is built from TRBV5-4 and TRBJ2-1; 7 nucleotides align to TRBD2. The germline CDR1 and CDR2 sequences are SGHNT and YYREEE (reference sequence). The J segment lost 7 bases and the V segment lost 5 bases, leaving 12 bases of the junction unmatched. The CDR3 has 15 amino acids. CDR3 amino acids: CASRIPGRGNNEQFF. CDR3 in DNA: TGTGCCAGCAGAATCCCCGGGCGGGGGAATAATGAGCAGTTCTTC.